The rows below give T cell receptor beta chains drawn from one sample of a study of shared clonotypes between healthy human individuals. Sequencing was performed with immunoSEQ multiplex PCR; in TCRdb, only in-frame clones are kept and a portion is missing. The sample holds 2 million to 2.5 million clones, approximately 96% seen once. Sequencing was performed on naive CD4+ T cells sorted from blood. These TCRs come from a man aged 18 to 29 in good health. CDR3s include the opening cysteine and the closing phenylalanine or tryptophan. Each record gives: V gene, J gene, CDR3 protein.

TRBV7-2,TRBJ1-6,CASSHRGTNSPLHF
TRBV5-6,TRBJ2-7,CASTGSYEQYF
TRBV5-1,TRBJ2-7,CASASGQVYEQYF
TRBV5-6,TRBJ1-5,CASSLAGPTQNQPQHF
TRBV5-4,TRBJ2-2,CASSLTSDRELLFF
TRBV4-3,TRBJ2-7,CASSQDATTSGGPRYEQYF
TRBV2,TRBJ2-2,CASILGDVNTGELFF
TRBV7-8,TRBJ2-1,CASSLRDTSYNEQFF
TRBV28,TRBJ2-7,CASSPIPARSGGGQYF
TRBV5-6,TRBJ1-1,CASSLADRGVTEAFF
TRBV30,TRBJ1-5,CAWRGGPGEPQHF
TRBV2,TRBJ2-7,CASGTGAYEQYF
TRBV6-6,TRBJ1-4,CASSIRGGNEKLFF
TRBV2,TRBJ2-5,CASLLGLAGGPGLETQYF
TRBV18,TRBJ1-5,CASSPGGAGQPQHF
TRBV5-6,TRBJ2-1,CASIKGQIYNEQFF
TRBV7-2,TRBJ2-5,CATANSGGPLETQYF
TRBV2,TRBJ1-2,CASSRERGYTF
TRBV7-9,TRBJ2-1,CASKTGLKDPNEQFF
TRBV12-5,TRBJ1-1,CASGLGTANTEAFF
TRBV7-9,TRBJ1-2,CASSPPFTNYGYTF
TRBV5-1,TRBJ2-5,CASSSMDRGLGETQYF
TRBV29-1,TRBJ2-3,CSVFQGDTQYF
TRBV18,TRBJ1-2,CASSPDRDYGYTF
TRBV18,TRBJ2-3,CASSPETGADTQYF
TRBV4-1,TRBJ1-5,CASSQEQGNQPQHF
TRBV7-8,TRBJ1-5,CASSLAPGNSNQPQHF